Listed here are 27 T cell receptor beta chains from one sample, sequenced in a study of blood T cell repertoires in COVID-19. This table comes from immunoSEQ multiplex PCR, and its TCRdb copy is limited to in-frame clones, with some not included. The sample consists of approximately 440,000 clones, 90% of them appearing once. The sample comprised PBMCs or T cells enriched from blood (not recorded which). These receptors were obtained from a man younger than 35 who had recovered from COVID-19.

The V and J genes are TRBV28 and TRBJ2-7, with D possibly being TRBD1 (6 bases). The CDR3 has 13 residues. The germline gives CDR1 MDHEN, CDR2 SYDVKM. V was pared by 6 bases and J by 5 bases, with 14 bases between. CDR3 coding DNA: TGTGCCAGCAGCCCTAAACAGGGTAACGAGCAGTACTTC. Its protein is CASSPKQGNEQYF. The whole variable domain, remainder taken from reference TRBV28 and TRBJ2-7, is DVKVTQSSRYLVKRTGEKVFLECVQDMDHENMFWYRQDPGLGLRLIYFSYDVKMKEKGDIPEGYSVSREKKERFSLILESASTNQTSMYLCASSPKQGNEQYFGPGTRLTVT.

The CDR3 DNA follows: TGTGCCAGCAGCCAGGAGGGAGCTATGAACACTGAAGCTTTCTTT. This codes for CASSQEGAMNTEAFF. The chain couples TRBV6-5 to TRBJ1-1; D remains unclear. Between the trimmed V and J ends, which lost 6 bases and 0 bases, there was a span of 14 bases. The CDR3 extends over 15 amino acids. Germline loops: CDR1 MNHEY, CDR2 SVGAGI.

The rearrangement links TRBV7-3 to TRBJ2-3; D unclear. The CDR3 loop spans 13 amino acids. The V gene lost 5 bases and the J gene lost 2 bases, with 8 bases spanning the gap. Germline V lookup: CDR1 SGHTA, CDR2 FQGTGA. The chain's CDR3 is CASSTTNTDTQYF. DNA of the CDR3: TGTGCCAGCAGCACGACAAACACAGATACGCAGTATTTT.

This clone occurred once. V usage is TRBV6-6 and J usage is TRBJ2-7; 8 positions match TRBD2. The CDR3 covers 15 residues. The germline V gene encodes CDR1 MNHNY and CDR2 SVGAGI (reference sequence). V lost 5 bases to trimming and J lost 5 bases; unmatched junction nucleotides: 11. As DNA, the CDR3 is TGTGCCAGCAGTGACCAGCGGGAGCGGGGACACGAGCAGTACTTC. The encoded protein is CASSDQRERGHEQYF.

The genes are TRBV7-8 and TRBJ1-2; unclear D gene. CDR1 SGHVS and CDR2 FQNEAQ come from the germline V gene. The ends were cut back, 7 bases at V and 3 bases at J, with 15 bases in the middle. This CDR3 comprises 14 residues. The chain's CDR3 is CASTHLGRDYGYTF. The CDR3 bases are TGTGCCAGCACCCATCTAGGGAGGGACTATGGCTACACCTTC.

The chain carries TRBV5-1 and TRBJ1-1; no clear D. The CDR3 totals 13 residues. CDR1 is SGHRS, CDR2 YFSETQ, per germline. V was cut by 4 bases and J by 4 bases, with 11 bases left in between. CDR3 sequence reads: CASSAGGSTEAFF. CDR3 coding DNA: TGCGCCAGCAGCGCCGGCGGGAGCACTGAAGCTTTCTTT.

CDR3 bases: TGTGCCAGCTCACTTGCGACTAGCGGGGCCGGTACGCAGTATTTT. Encoded protein: CASSLATSGAGTQYF. J is TRBJ2-3 and V is TRBV18; 11 bases are shared with TRBD2. The CDR3 has 15 residues. Germline V gene lookup returns CDR1 KGHSH and CDR2 LQKENI. The V gene end was trimmed by 4 bases and the J gene end by 8 bases; junction bases not matched to a gene: 8.

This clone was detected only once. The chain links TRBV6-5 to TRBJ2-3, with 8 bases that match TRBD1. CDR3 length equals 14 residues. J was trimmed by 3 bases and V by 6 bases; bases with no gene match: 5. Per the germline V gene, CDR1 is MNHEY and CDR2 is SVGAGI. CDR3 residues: CASSHRGSTDTQYF. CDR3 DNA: TGTGCCAGCAGCCACAGGGGGTCGACAGATACGCAGTATTTT.

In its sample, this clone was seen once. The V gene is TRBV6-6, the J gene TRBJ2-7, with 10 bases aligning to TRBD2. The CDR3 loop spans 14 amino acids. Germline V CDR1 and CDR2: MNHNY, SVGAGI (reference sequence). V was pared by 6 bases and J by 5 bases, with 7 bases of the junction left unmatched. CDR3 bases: TGTGCCAGCAGACTCCTAGCGGGAGACCACGAGCAGTACTTC. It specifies CASRLLAGDHEQYF.

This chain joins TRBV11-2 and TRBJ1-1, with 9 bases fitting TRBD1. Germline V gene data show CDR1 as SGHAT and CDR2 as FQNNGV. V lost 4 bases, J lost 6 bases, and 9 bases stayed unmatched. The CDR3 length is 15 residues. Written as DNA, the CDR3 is TGTGCCAGCAGCTCCGGACAGGGGTTAAGGGCTGAAGCTTTCTTT. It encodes CASSSGQGLRAEAFF. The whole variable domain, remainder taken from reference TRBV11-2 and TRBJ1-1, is EAGVAQSPRYKIIEKRQSVAFWCNPISGHATLYWYQQILGQGPKLLIQFQNNGVVDDSQLPKDRFSAERLKGVDSTLKIQPAKLEDSAVYLCASSSGQGLRAEAFFGQGTRLTVV.

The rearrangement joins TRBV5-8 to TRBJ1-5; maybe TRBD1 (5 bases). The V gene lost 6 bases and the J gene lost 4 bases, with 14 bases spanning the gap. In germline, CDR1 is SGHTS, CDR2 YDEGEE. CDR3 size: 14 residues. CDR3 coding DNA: TGTGCCAGCACGGACGGGACTTTTAATCAGCCCCAGCATTTT. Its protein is CASTDGTFNQPQHF.

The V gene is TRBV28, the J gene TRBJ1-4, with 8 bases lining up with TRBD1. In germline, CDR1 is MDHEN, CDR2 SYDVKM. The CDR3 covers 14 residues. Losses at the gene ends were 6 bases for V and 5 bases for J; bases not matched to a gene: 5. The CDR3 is CASSPGTGNEKLFF. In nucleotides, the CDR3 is TGTGCCAGCAGCCCCGGGACAGGCAATGAAAAACTGTTTTTT.

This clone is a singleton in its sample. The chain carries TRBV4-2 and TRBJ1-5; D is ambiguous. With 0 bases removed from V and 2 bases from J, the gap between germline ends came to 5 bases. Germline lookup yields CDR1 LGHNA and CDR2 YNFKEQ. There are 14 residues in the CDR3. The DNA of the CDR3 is TGTGCCAGCAGCCAAGAGAGAGGCAATCAGCCCCAGCATTTT. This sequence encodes CASSQERGNQPQHF.

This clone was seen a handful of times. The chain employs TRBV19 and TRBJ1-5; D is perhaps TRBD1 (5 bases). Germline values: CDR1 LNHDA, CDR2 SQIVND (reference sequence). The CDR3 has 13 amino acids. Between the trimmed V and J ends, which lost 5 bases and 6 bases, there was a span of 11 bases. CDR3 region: CASSPRVPQPQHF. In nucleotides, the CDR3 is TGTGCCAGTAGTCCCAGGGTACCTCAGCCCCAGCATTTT.

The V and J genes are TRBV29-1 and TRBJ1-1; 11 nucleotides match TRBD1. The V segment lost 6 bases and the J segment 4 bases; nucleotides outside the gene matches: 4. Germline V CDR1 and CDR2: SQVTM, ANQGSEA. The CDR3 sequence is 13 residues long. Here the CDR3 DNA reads TGCAGCGTCGCCGGACAGGGGGCCACTGAAGCTTTCTTT. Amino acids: CSVAGQGATEAFF.

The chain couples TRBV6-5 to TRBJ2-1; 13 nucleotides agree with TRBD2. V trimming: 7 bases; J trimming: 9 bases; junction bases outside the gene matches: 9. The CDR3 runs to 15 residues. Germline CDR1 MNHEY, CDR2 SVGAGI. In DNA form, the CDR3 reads TGTGCCAGCATCACACTAGCGGGAGGGCCGAGTGAGCAGTTCTTC. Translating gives CASITLAGGPSEQFF.

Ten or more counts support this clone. The CDR3 nucleotides read TGTGCCTGGAGTGGAAAGGGACAGGGGAGTTCACCCCTCCACTTT. Translation: CAWSGKGQGSSPLHF. The V gene is TRBV30, the J gene TRBJ1-6, with 10 bases matching TRBD1. Looked up from germline, CDR1 is GTSNPN and CDR2 is SVGIG (reference sequence). The V and J ends lost 1 base and 9 bases, in that order; junction bases with no gene match: 6. This CDR3 has 15 amino acids.

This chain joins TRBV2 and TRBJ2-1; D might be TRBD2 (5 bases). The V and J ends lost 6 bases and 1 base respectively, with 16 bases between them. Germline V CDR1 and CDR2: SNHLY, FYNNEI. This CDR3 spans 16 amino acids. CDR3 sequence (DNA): TGTGCCAGCAGCGCAACACTAGTGGAGTCCTACAATGAGCAGTTCTTC. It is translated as CASSATLVESYNEQFF.

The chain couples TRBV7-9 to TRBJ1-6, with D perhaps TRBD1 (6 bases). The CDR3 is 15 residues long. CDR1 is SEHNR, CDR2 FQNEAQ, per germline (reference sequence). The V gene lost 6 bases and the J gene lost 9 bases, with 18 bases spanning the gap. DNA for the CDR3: TGTGCCAGCAGGTACTCCGAACAGGGATCTTCACCCCTCCACTTT. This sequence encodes CASRYSEQGSSPLHF.

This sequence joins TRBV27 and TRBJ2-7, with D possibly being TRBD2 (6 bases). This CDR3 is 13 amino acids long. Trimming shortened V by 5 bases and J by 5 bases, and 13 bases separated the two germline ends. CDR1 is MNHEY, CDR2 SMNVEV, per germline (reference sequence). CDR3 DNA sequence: TGTGCCAGCAGTCTAAGTGGGGGGAACGAGCAGTACTTC. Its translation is CASSLSGGNEQYF.

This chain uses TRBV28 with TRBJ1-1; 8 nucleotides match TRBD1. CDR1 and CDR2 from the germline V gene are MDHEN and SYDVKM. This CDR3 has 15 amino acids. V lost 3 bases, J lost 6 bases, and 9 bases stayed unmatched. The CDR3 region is CASSFPDRDASEAFF. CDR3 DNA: TGTGCCAGCAGTTTCCCGGACAGGGACGCCTCTGAAGCTTTCTTT.

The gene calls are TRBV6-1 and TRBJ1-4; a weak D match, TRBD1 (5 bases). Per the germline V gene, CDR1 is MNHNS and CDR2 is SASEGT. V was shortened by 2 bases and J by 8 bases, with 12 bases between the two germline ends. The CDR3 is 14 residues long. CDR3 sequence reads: CASSEPGGIEKLFF. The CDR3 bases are TGTGCCAGCAGTGAACCGGGGGGGATAGAAAAACTGTTTTTT.

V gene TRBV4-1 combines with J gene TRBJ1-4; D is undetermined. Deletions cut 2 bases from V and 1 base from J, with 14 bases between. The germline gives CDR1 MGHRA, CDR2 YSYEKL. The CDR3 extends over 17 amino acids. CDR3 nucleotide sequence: TGCGCCAGCAGCCAATACCTTTCGGTCGGAACTAATGAAAAACTGTTTTTT. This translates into CASSQYLSVGTNEKLFF.

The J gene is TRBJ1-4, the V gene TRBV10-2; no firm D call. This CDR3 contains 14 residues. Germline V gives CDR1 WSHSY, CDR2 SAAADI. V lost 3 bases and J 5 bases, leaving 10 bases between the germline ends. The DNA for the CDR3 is TGCGCCAGCAGTGAATCACCACTCAATGAAAAACTGTTTTTT. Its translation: CASSESPLNEKLFF.

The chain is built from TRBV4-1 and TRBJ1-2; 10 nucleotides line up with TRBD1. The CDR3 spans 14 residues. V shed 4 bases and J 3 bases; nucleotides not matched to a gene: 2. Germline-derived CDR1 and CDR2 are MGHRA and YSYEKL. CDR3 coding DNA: TGCGCCAGCAGCCGGACAGGGGGGGACTATGGCTACACCTTC. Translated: CASSRTGGDYGYTF.

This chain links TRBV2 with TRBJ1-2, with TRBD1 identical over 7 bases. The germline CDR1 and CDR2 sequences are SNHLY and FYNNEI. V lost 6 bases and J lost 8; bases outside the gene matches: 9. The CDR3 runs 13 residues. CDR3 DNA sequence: TGTGCCAGCAGCGAGGGACAGCTTCCCGGCTACACCTTC. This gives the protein CASSEGQLPGYTF.

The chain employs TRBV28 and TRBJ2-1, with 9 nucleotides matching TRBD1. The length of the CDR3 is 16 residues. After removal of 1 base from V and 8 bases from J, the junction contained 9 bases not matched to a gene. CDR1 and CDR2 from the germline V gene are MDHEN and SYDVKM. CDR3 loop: CASSLLQGATRHEQFF. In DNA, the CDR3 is TGTGCCAGCAGTTTATTACAGGGGGCGACGCGCCATGAGCAGTTCTTC.